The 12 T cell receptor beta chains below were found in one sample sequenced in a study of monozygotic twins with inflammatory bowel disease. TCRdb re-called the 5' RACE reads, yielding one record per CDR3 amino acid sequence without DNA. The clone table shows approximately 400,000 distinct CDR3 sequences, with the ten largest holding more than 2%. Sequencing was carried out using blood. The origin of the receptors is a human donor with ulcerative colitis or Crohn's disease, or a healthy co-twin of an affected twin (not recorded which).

CDR3 amino acids: CASRRDATNYGYTF. The chain joins TRBV5-5 to TRBJ1-2; TCRdb names TRBD1, which stays unverified in the absence of DNA. The CDR3 runs 14 residues. In germline, CDR1 is SGHKS, CDR2 YYEKEE (reference sequence).

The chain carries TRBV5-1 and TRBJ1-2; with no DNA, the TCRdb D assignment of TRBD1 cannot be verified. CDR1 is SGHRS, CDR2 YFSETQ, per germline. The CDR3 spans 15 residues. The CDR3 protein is CASSLGPPSSDGYTF.

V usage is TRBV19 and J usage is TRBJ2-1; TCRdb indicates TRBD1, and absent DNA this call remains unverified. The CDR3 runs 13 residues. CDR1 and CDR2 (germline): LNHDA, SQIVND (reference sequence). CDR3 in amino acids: CASSEQGVHEQFF.

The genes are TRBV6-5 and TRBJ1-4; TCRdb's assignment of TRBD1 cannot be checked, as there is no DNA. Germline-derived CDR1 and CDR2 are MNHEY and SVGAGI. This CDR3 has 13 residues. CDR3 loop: CASSPGSLEKLFF.

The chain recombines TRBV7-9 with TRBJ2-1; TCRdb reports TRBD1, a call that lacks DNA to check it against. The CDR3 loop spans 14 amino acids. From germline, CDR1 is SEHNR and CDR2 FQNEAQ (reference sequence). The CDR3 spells CAGTWLDRYNEQFF.

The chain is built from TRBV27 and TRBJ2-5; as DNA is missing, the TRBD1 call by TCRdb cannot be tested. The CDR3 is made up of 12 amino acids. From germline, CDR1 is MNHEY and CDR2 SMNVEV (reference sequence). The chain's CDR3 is CASRGASETQYF.

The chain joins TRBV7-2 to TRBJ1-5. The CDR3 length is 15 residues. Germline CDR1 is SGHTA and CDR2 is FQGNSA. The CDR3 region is CASSFGISANQPQHF.

The chain's CDR3 is CASSEVPMNTEAFF. The rearrangement joins TRBV7-6 to TRBJ1-1. The CDR3 runs 14 residues. Looked up from germline, CDR1 is SGHVS and CDR2 is FNYEAQ.

CDR3: CSAPPGTGKNQPQHF. The chain joins TRBV20-1 to TRBJ1-5; TCRdb gives TRBD1 as the D gene, but with no DNA this cannot be confirmed. This CDR3 is built from 15 residues. Germline CDR1 and CDR2: DFQATT and SNEGSKA (reference sequence).

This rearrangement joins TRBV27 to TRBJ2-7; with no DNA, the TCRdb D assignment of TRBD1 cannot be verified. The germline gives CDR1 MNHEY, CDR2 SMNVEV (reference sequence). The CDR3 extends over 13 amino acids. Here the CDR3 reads CASSPRVGWEQYF.

CDR3 sequence reads: CASSSRTVSIEGKYTEAFF. V and J are TRBV11-1 and TRBJ1-1; the D call of TRBD1 rests on TCRdb alone, since no DNA is present to check it. There are 19 residues in the CDR3. Germline V gene lookup returns CDR1 SGHAT and CDR2 FQDESV (reference sequence). Full variable domain (outside the CDR3, taken from reference TRBV11-1 and TRBJ1-1): EAEVAQSPRYKITEKSQAVAFWCDPISGHATLYWYRQILGQGPELLVQFQDESVVDDSQLPKDRFSAERLKGVDSTLKIQPAELGDSAMYLCASSSRTVSIEGKYTEAFFGQGTRLTVV.

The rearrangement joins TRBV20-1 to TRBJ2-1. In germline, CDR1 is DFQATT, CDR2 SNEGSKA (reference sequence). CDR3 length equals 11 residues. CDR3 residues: CSARAHLEQFF.